This note documents a single TCR beta chain sequence. Per the germline V gene, CDR1 is SGHVS and CDR2 is FQNEAQ. This CDR3 has 15 amino acids. Trimming pared 3 bases from V and 5 bases from J, leaving 16 bases between. This sample is part of a study of T cell changes during pregnancy in multiple sclerosis. Produced via immunoSEQ multiplex PCR; TCRdb's table is partial and in-frame only. Of about 44,000 clones in the sample, around 90% were seen once. The gene calls are TRBV7-8 and TRBJ1-1; D is possibly TRBD1 (6 bases). This sequence originates from a female donor with multiple sclerosis, enrolled in a pregnancy study. The specimen was CD4+ T cells from peripheral blood mononuclear cells, collected in the first trimester of pregnancy. CDR3 residues: CASSFGGAAGTEAFF. The CDR3 DNA reads TGTGCCAGCAGCTTTGGGGGGGCGGCGGGGACTGAAGCTTTCTTT.